The sequence of this T cell receptor beta chain was determined in a study of T cell repertoires in cytomegalovirus infection. This CDR3 spans 15 amino acids. V dropped 5 bases and J dropped 6 bases, with 20 bases sitting between them. Each CDR3 protein is one row after TCRdb ran MiXCR on the reads. The sample has about 130,000 distinct CDR3 sequences, roughly 9% seen once. This chain connects TRBV12-3 or TRBV12-4 to TRBJ2-7; maybe TRBD1 (5 bases). The sequenced sample consisted of PBMCs. This TCR was sampled from a human donor in good health (CMV status not recorded). Some clones in this sample may be carry-over from other donors' samples. The CDR3 protein is CASSNLAGPWGEQYF. Here the CDR3 DNA reads TGTGCCAGCAGTAACCTCGCAGGGCCCTGGGGCGAGCAGTACTTC.